Sequencing of this T cell receptor (beta chain) was carried out in a study of shared clonotypes between healthy human individuals. Study-wide points: Relative to their counterparts shared across all four donors, non-shared clonotypes exhibited diminished generation probabilities.

This clone was observed many times. The antigen is not known. The assay used deep level. Data came from immunoSEQ multiplex PCR; TCRdb stores just in-frame clones and leaves some out. The sample has about 680,000 clones, 55% to 85% seen once. V was pared by 5 bases and J by 10 bases, with 20 bases between. Germline V gene lookup returns CDR1 SGHAT and CDR2 FQNNGV. CDR3 length: 14 residues. V is TRBV11-2 and J is TRBJ1-1; D perhaps matches TRBD1 (5 bases). This sequence originates from a woman in her twenties or thirties in good health. The sequenced sample was memory CD4+ T cells sorted from blood. The sample's subset: CD45RA-negative fraction. The CDR3 here is CASSPREGRGLAFF. CDR3 DNA sequence: TGTGCCAGCAGCCCGAGGGAGGGGCGGGGGTTAGCTTTCTTT. Full variable domain (remainder filled in from reference TRBV11-2 and TRBJ1-1): EAGVAQSPRYKIIEKRQSVAFWCNPISGHATLYWYQQILGQGPKLLIQFQNNGVVDDSQLPKDRFSAERLKGVDSTLKIQPAKLEDSAVYLCASSPREGRGLAFFGQGTRLTVV.